These 24 T cell receptor beta chains were all obtained from the same sample, sequenced in a study of metastatic and nonmetastatic thyroid tumors. Every patient was untreated before thyroid surgery. TCRdb called clones again from the PCR reads with MiXCR. The repertoire has some 31,000 clones, over 15% of them found once; the top ten carry 6.9%. The sequenced material came from blood. The receptors here all came from a female donor with papillary thyroid cancer or a benign thyroid nodule (not recorded which). Some clones in this sample may be carry-over from other donors' samples.

This clone was observed at least ten times. This sequence joins TRBV7-2 and TRBJ2-1; D is ambiguous. V lost 5 bases to trimming and J lost 7 bases, with 12 bases between them. Germline assignment: CDR1 SGHTA and CDR2 FQGNSA. The CDR3 covers 13 residues. This chain's CDR3 is CASSIGRSNEQFF. The CDR3 DNA reads as TGTGCCAGCAGCATAGGGCGGTCGAATGAGCAGTTCTTC.

This clone was seen just once. The rearrangement links TRBV30 to TRBJ1-2, with D unresolved. From germline, CDR1 is GTSNPN and CDR2 SVGIG (reference sequence). V was shortened by 0 bases and J by 6 bases, with 20 bases between the two germline ends. CDR3 length equals 16 residues. The CDR3 nucleotides are TGTGCCTGGAGTGTACGGAAGGGTTCTTATGTAGATGGCTACACCTTC. Its protein is CAWSVRKGSYVDGYTF.

This clone was counted ten times or more. The chain uses TRBV9 and TRBJ2-3, with D perhaps TRBD2 (5 bases). From germline, CDR1 is SGDLS and CDR2 YYNGEE. The CDR3 totals 13 residues. Deletions cut 4 bases from V and 3 bases from J, with 9 bases between. CDR3: CASSLALTDTQYF. Here the CDR3 DNA reads TGTGCCAGCAGCCTAGCCTTAACAGATACGCAGTATTTT.

This clone appeared many times. The chain links TRBV5-1 to TRBJ1-2; D gene unclear. The CDR3 contains 15 residues. Trimming took off 0 bases at V and 0 bases at J, with 9 bases between the two ends. Per germline, CDR1 SGHRS and CDR2 YFSETQ. The CDR3 coding sequence is TGCGCCAGCAGCTTGGATCCAGGATCTAACTATGGCTACACCTTC. Its translation: CASSLDPGSNYGYTF. Supplemented by reference TRBV5-1 and TRBJ1-2, the full variable domain reads KAGVTQTPRYLIKTRGQQVTLSCSPISGHRSVSWYQQTPGQGLQFLFEYFSETQRNKGNFPGRFSGRQFSNSRSEMNVSTLELGDSALYLCASSLDPGSNYGYTFGSGTRLTVV.

V and J are TRBV11-2 and TRBJ2-3, with D perhaps assigned TRBD1 or TRBD2 (6 bases each). CDR1 is SGHAT, CDR2 FQNNGV, per germline. This CDR3 is 18 amino acids long. Trimming stripped 5 bases from V and 1 base from J, with 22 bases between. This chain's CDR3 is CASSPFGGLPSGTDTQYF. The CDR3 nucleotides are TGTGCCAGCAGCCCGTTCGGGGGCCTACCTAGCGGCACAGATACGCAGTATTTT.

This clone was counted many times. The chain employs TRBV7-6 and TRBJ2-2; tentative D call: TRBD2 (5 bases). V was cut by 5 bases and J by 4 bases, with 20 bases left in between. CDR3 length equals 17 residues. Germline values: CDR1 SGHVS, CDR2 FNYEAQ. For the CDR3, the DNA is TGTGCCAGCAGCCCTTATGCTAGCCGCCGGGGCACCGGGGAGCTGTTTTTT. This sequence encodes CASSPYASRRGTGELFF.

The V gene is TRBV5-1, the J gene TRBJ2-7; 9 bases map to TRBD2. The CDR3 has 14 amino acids. V gave up 1 base and J gave up 4 bases; unmatched junction bases: 3. Germline V CDR1 and CDR2: SGHRS, YFSETQ. The CDR3 bases are TGCGCCAGCAGCTTGAGGACTAGCGAGTACGAGCAGTACTTC. Translating it yields CASSLRTSEYEQYF. The full variable domain, rest sourced from reference TRBV5-1 and TRBJ2-7, is KAGVTQTPRYLIKTRGQQVTLSCSPISGHRSVSWYQQTPGQGLQFLFEYFSETQRNKGNFPGRFSGRQFSNSRSEMNVSTLELGDSALYLCASSLRTSEYEQYFGPGTRLTVT.

This clone occurred a few times. A read error may explain this, as a much larger clone is one base away. J is TRBJ1-2 and V is TRBV20-1; tentative D call: TRBD1 (5 bases). Germline CDR1 reads DFQATT; CDR2 reads SNEGSKA (reference sequence). Trimming left V 1 base short and J 13 bases short, with 13 bases between. There are 11 residues in the CDR3. DNA for the CDR3: TGCAGTGCTAGAGGGGACTGCCGACGCACCTTC. Translating it yields CSARGDCRRTF.

This clone was seen repeatedly, ten times or more. The V call is TRBV30, the J call TRBJ2-7; no clear D gene. V was shortened by 2 bases and J by 3 bases, with 11 bases between the two germline ends. The CDR3 sequence is 13 residues long. Germline values: CDR1 GTSNPN, CDR2 SVGIG (reference sequence). CDR3 loop: CAWSLGSDYEQYF. Here the CDR3 DNA reads TGTGCCTGGAGTCTTGGATCTGACTACGAGCAGTACTTC. The full variable domain, in which reference TRBV30 and TRBJ2-7 provide the parts outside the CDR3, is SQTIHQWPATLVQPVGSPLSLECTVEGTSNPNLYWYRQAAGRGLQLLFYSVGIGQISSEVPQNLSASRPQDRQFILSSKKLLLSDSGFYLCAWSLGSDYEQYFGPGTRLTVT.

This clone was detected many times. The V and J genes are TRBV2 and TRBJ2-3; the match to TRBD2 covers 8 bases. CDR1 is SNHLY and CDR2 is FYNNEI in the germline V gene. This CDR3 is 18 amino acids long. With 5 bases clipped from V and 4 bases from J, the junction kept 17 bases outside the gene matches. CDR3 amino acids: CASSRSRVKAGDADTQYF. Here the CDR3 DNA reads TGTGCCAGCAGTCGATCACGTGTGAAAGCGGGGGATGCAGATACGCAGTATTTT.

At least ten counts were recorded for this clone. The chain joins TRBV4-1 to TRBJ2-5; D gene uncertain. The CDR3 loop spans 14 amino acids. Trimming cost V 5 bases and J 2 bases, with 12 bases left between them. From germline, CDR1 is MGHRA and CDR2 YSYEKL. For the CDR3, the DNA is TGCGCCAGCAGCGACAAGATCGCTCAAGAGACCCAGTACTTC. It encodes CASSDKIAQETQYF.

This clone was counted between two and nine times. The chain is built from TRBV6-2 or TRBV6-3 and TRBJ1-6; TRBD1 matches 9 bases. V gave up 5 bases and J gave up 7 bases; unmatched junction bases: 15. CDR3 length: 18 amino acids. CDR1 and CDR2 from the germline V gene are MNHEY and SVGEGT. CDR3 residues: CASSTTGGTWAENSPLHF. CDR3 coding DNA: TGTGCCAGCAGTACGACAGGGGGGACCTGGGCGGAAAATTCACCCCTCCACTTT.

This clone was counted at least ten times. The rearrangement joins TRBV5-1 to TRBJ1-1; 7 bases line up with TRBD1. The CDR3 is made up of 14 amino acids. V dropped 5 bases and J dropped 6; count of bases not matched to a gene: 10. Germline V lookup: CDR1 SGHRS, CDR2 YFSETQ. Written as DNA, the CDR3 is TGCGCCAGCAGTGGGGAGGGGGCGAGTGCTGAAGCTTTCTTT. The encoded protein is CASSGEGASAEAFF.

This clone has just a few counts. This chain links TRBV28 with TRBJ1-6; TRBD1 is a possible D gene (5 bases). Trimming took off 5 bases at V and 8 bases at J, with 16 bases between the two ends. Looked up from germline, CDR1 is MDHEN and CDR2 is SYDVKM. The CDR3 is 15 residues long. The CDR3 spells CASSPSSWGDSPLHF. The CDR3 nucleotides are TGTGCCAGCAGTCCCTCCAGCTGGGGGGATTCACCCCTCCACTTT.

At least ten counts were recorded for this clone. The chain couples TRBV7-7 to TRBJ2-1, with 14 bases fitting TRBD2. This CDR3 contains 19 residues. Germline V gene data show CDR1 as SSHAT and CDR2 as FNYEAQ (reference sequence). Trimming at V came to 4 bases and at J to 5 bases, leaving 13 bases not matched to a gene. The DNA of the CDR3 is TGTGCCAGCAGCTCGGGACTAGCGGGAGAGGGGCTCTCGGACAATGAGCAGTTCTTC. Protein: CASSSGLAGEGLSDNEQFF. The full variable domain, rest sourced from reference TRBV7-7 and TRBJ2-1, is GAGVSQSPRYKVTKRGQDVTLRCDPISSHATLYWYQQALGQGPEFLTYFNYEAQPDKSGLPSDRFSAERPEGSISTLTIQRTEQRDSAMYRCASSSGLAGEGLSDNEQFFGPGTRLTVL.

This clone has ten or more counts. V is TRBV15 and J is TRBJ2-2; TRBD2 might be the D (5 bases). The ends were cut back, 0 bases at V and 7 bases at J, with 6 bases in the middle. The CDR3 length is 13 residues. Germline assignment: CDR1 LNHNV and CDR2 YYDKDF (reference sequence). CDR3 loop: CATSRDRGGELFF. CDR3 sequence (DNA): TGTGCCACCAGCAGAGATCGGGGCGGGGAGCTGTTTTTT.

The gene calls are TRBV6-2 or TRBV6-3 and TRBJ2-7, with 7 bases lining up with TRBD1. Looked up from germline, CDR1 is MNHEY and CDR2 is SVGEGT. The CDR3 spans 13 residues. V shed 10 bases, J shed 5 bases, and the junction held 11 bases outside the gene matches. CDR3 in amino acids: CAIGDRESDEQYF. CDR3 nucleotides: TGTGCCATCGGAGACAGGGAGAGTGACGAGCAGTACTTC.

This clone was seen a single time. The chain uses TRBV20-1 and TRBJ2-2; D may be TRBD1 or TRBD2 (6 bases each). V was pared by 0 bases and J by 1 base, with 9 bases between. The CDR3 sequence is 15 residues long. CDR1 and CDR2 (germline): DFQATT, SNEGSKA (reference sequence). CDR3 in DNA: TGCAGTGCTAGAGAAGGGGGAGGGAACACCGGGGAGCTGTTTTTT. Protein sequence: CSAREGGGNTGELFF.

Ten or more counts support this clone. This chain links TRBV3-1 with TRBJ2-7; TRBD2 agrees at 12 bases. The CDR3 sequence is 15 residues long. V dropped 4 bases and J dropped 3; count of bases not matched to a gene: 4. Germline values: CDR1 LGHDT, CDR2 YNNKEL (reference sequence). This CDR3 reads CASSRPGLAGYEQYF. The CDR3 DNA follows: TGTGCCAGCAGCCGACCGGGACTAGCGGGCTACGAGCAGTACTTC.

This clone was detected many times. The chain combines TRBV18 with TRBJ1-5; D unresolved. This CDR3 is 13 amino acids long. The ends were cut back, 2 bases at V and 6 bases at J, with 8 bases in the middle. Germline loops: CDR1 KGHSH, CDR2 LQKENI. CDR3 bases: TGTGCCAGCTCACCAAGGGAGGCTCAGCCCCAGCATTTT. Encoded protein: CASSPREAQPQHF.

In the case of this clone: The CDR3 ends on some other residue instead of the conserved phenylalanine or tryptophan, so this is likely a read error. The chain employs TRBV5-1 and TRBJ2-7; 7 bases line up with TRBD1. V trimming: 4 bases; J trimming: 1 base; junction bases outside the gene matches: 5. Germline CDR1 is SGHRS and CDR2 is YFSETQ. The CDR3 contains 14 residues. Here the CDR3 DNA reads TGCGCCAGCAGCCACCAGGGACAGTCCTACGAGCAGTACCTC. Translated, it gives CASSHQGQSYEQYL.

This clone has at least ten counts. J is TRBJ1-4 and V is TRBV28; D perhaps matches TRBD1 (6 bases). This CDR3 contains 15 residues. Germline CDR1 reads MDHEN; CDR2 reads SYDVKM. The V gene lost 5 bases and the J gene lost 3 bases, with 13 bases spanning the gap. The CDR3 spells CASSPGANANEKLFF. CDR3 bases: TGTGCCAGCAGTCCGGGGGCGAATGCTAATGAAAAACTGTTTTTT.

In this sample, this clone turned up many times. A clone one base away is much larger, so this may be a read error. No conserved phenylalanine or tryptophan is present at the end of the CDR3, so a read error is the likely explanation. The chain has TRBV2 and TRBJ2-5, with D hard to call. The CDR3 covers 14 residues. V dropped 4 bases and J dropped 5 bases, with 14 bases sitting between them. In germline, CDR1 is SNHLY, CDR2 FYNNEI. For the CDR3, the DNA is TGTGCCAGCAGTGCAGGCAGGCGGTTCGAGACCCAGTACCTC. Encoded protein: CASSAGRRFETQYL.

This clone was counted many times. The DNA for the CDR3 is TGCAGCGTCGGAGTAGCGGGGGCCCTGTACGAGCAGTACTTC. Its protein is CSVGVAGALYEQYF. V gene TRBV29-1 combines with J gene TRBJ2-7, with TRBD2 matching over 9 bases. CDR1 and CDR2 from the germline V gene are SQVTM and ANQGSEA. V shed 6 bases and J 4 bases; nucleotides not matched to a gene: 10. The length of the CDR3 is 14 residues.